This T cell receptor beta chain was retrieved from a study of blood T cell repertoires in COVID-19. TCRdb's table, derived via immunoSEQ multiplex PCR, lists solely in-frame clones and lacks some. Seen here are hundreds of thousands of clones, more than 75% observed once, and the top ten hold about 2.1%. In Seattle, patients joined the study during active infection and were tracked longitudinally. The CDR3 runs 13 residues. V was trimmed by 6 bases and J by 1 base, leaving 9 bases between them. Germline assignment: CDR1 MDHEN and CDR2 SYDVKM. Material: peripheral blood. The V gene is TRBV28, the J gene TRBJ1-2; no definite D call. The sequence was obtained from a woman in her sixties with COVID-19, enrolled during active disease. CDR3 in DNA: TGTGCCAGCAGCCGAGTACTTAACTATGGCTACACCTTC. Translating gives CASSRVLNYGYTF.